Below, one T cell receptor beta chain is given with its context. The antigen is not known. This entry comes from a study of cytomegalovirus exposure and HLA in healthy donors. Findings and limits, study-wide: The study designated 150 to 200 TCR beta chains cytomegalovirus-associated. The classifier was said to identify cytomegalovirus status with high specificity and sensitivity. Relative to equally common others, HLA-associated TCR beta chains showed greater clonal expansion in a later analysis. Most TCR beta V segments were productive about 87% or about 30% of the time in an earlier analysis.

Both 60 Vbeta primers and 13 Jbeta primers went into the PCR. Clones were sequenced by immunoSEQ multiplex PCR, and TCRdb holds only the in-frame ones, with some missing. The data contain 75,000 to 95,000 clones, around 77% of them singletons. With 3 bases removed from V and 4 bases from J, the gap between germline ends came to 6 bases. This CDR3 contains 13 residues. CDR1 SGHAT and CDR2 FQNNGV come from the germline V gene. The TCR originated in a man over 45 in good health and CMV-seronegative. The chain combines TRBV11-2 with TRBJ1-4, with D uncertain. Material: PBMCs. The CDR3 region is CASSFGVNEKLFF. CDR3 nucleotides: TGTGCCAGCAGCTTTGGAGTTAATGAAAAACTGTTTTTT.